The 20 T cell receptor beta chains reported below all come from one sample, sequenced in a study of OX40 agonist ivuxolimab in advanced cancers. Profiling relied on immunoSEQ multiplex PCR, and the TCRdb table lists in-frame clones only, not all of them. The table records 35,000 to 50,000 clones, roughly 86% of them present only once. The source was CD4+ or CD8+ T cells sorted from blood, collected in a trial of the OX40 agonist ivuxolimab. The receptors come from an adult with an advanced solid tumor such as melanoma, head and neck, liver or kidney cancer.

This clone has a single count. This chain joins TRBV28 and TRBJ1-4; no reliable D call. This CDR3 comprises 14 residues. Per germline, CDR1 MDHEN and CDR2 SYDVKM. Trimming shortened V by 8 bases and J by 0 bases, and 10 bases separated the two germline ends. CDR3 region: CASYGGPTNEKLFF. The DNA for the CDR3 is TGTGCCAGCTACGGTGGGCCAACTAATGAAAAACTGTTTTTT.

The genes are TRBV5-6 and TRBJ2-5, with no clear D. Trimming took off 2 bases at V and 3 bases at J, with 5 bases between the two ends. This CDR3 is built from 12 residues. CDR1 is SGHDT, CDR2 YYEEEE, per germline. CDR3 DNA sequence: TGTGCCAGCAGCTTAGTTGAAGAGACCCAGTACTTC. Its translation is CASSLVEETQYF.

The chain employs TRBV6-1 and TRBJ1-1; D perhaps matches TRBD1 (6 bases). The V end lost 3 bases, the J end lost 0 bases, and 11 bases lay between the germline ends. The CDR3 is 15 residues long. Germline CDR1 is MNHNS and CDR2 is SASEGT. CDR3 sequence reads: CASSDQGNMNTEAFF. The DNA of the CDR3 is TGTGCCAGCAGTGATCAGGGGAATATGAACACTGAAGCTTTCTTT.

J is TRBJ2-3 and V is TRBV28; 10 positions agree with TRBD2. The CDR3 extends over 16 amino acids. V was pared by 2 bases and J by 2 bases, with 4 bases of the junction left unmatched. Looked up from germline, CDR1 is MDHEN and CDR2 is SYDVKM. The CDR3 reads CASSLIGLADTDTQYF. DNA for the CDR3: TGTGCCAGCAGTTTAATAGGACTAGCGGACACAGATACGCAGTATTTT.

Only a few counts were recorded for this clone. The rearrangement uses TRBV5-4 and TRBJ2-7, with 8 bases lining up with TRBD2. The CDR3 is 13 residues long. Germline lookup yields CDR1 SGHNT and CDR2 YYREEE (reference sequence). Trimming cost V 2 bases and J 7 bases; bases outside gene matches: 5. Here the CDR3 DNA reads TGTGCCAGCAGCTTAGCGGGAGCTAGTGAGCAGTACTTC. Translating it yields CASSLAGASEQYF. The whole variable domain, remainder taken from reference TRBV5-4 and TRBJ2-7, is ETGVTQSPTHLIKTRGQQVTLRCSSQSGHNTVSWYQQALGQGPQFIFQYYREEENGRGNFPPRFSGLQFPNYSSELNVNALELDDSALYLCASSLAGASEQYFGPGTRLTVT.

This chain links TRBV5-4 with TRBJ2-1; 9 nucleotides align to TRBD2. With 5 bases clipped from V and 5 bases from J, the junction kept 5 bases outside the gene matches. CDR3 length: 14 amino acids. Looked up from germline, CDR1 is SGHNT and CDR2 is YYREEE (reference sequence). The CDR3 loop is CASRLAGINNEQFF. In DNA form, the CDR3 reads TGTGCCAGCAGGCTAGCGGGGATCAACAATGAGCAGTTCTTC. The full variable domain, completed using reference TRBV5-4 and TRBJ2-1, is ETGVTQSPTHLIKTRGQQVTLRCSSQSGHNTVSWYQQALGQGPQFIFQYYREEENGRGNFPPRFSGLQFPNYSSELNVNALELDDSALYLCASRLAGINNEQFFGPGTRLTVL.

The genes are TRBV10-3 and TRBJ1-1; TRBD1 matches at 7 bases. Germline loops: CDR1 ENHRY, CDR2 SYGVKD. This CDR3 region has 13 residues. The J segment lost 8 bases and the V segment lost 6 bases, leaving 9 bases of the junction unmatched. The chain's CDR3 is CAIRAQGREEAFF. As DNA, the CDR3 is TGTGCCATCAGAGCACAGGGGCGAGAAGAAGCTTTCTTT.

J is TRBJ1-2 and V is TRBV6-5, with D perhaps matching TRBD1 (5 bases). The CDR3 consists of 13 residues. V lost 2 bases and J lost 5, with 9 bases in between. Germline loops: CDR1 MNHEY, CDR2 SVGAGI. CDR3 nucleotide sequence: TGTGCCAGCAGTTACGGGACGTCGTATGGCTACACCTTC. Protein product: CASSYGTSYGYTF.

The chain combines TRBV4-1 with TRBJ1-2; TRBD1 might be the D (6 bases). CDR3 length: 19 residues. Germline-derived CDR1 and CDR2 are MGHRA and YSYEKL. V was pared by 3 bases and J by 7 bases, with 30 bases between. The CDR3: CASSHGGRVSGRVGTGYTF. CDR3 nucleotide sequence: TGCGCCAGCAGCCATGGGGGCAGGGTTTCCGGTCGTGTAGGTACTGGCTACACCTTC.

The CDR3 reads CASSLMDSPLHF. The DNA of the CDR3 is TGTGCCAGCAGCTTAATGGATTCACCCCTCCACTTT. The genes are TRBV7-9 and TRBJ1-6; D ambiguous. Trimming removed 2 bases at V and 8 bases at J, with 4 bases between. The CDR3 has 12 residues. Germline V CDR1 and CDR2: SEHNR, FQNEAQ (reference sequence).

This clone was seen only once. The V call is TRBV19, the J call TRBJ2-5; D uncertain. Trimming pared 2 bases from V and 2 bases from J, leaving 6 bases between. This CDR3 is built from 13 residues. CDR1 and CDR2 (germline): LNHDA, SQIVND (reference sequence). As DNA, the CDR3 is TGTGCCAGTAGTATATCTGTGCAAGAGACCCAGTACTTC. Its translation is CASSISVQETQYF.

The genes are TRBV6-4 and TRBJ1-2, with D unresolved. In germline, CDR1 is MRHNA, CDR2 SNTAGT. Trimming stripped 3 bases from V and 2 bases from J, with 10 bases between. The CDR3 is 14 amino acids. CDR3 sequence (DNA): TGTGCCAGCAGTGATTCGACACAAAACTATGGCTACACCTTC. Encoded protein: CASSDSTQNYGYTF.

J is TRBJ2-3 and V is TRBV11-2; TRBD2 aligns across 11 bases. The germline V gene encodes CDR1 SGHAT and CDR2 FQNNGV. The V gene end was trimmed by 5 bases and the J gene end by 2 bases; junction bases not matched to a gene: 6. CDR3 length equals 16 residues. The CDR3 loop reads CASSGGGLADTDTQYF. The DNA of the CDR3 is TGTGCCAGCAGCGGGGGGGGACTAGCGGACACAGATACGCAGTATTTT. Drawing the rest from reference TRBV11-2 and TRBJ2-3, the complete variable domain is EAGVAQSPRYKIIEKRQSVAFWCNPISGHATLYWYQQILGQGPKLLIQFQNNGVVDDSQLPKDRFSAERLKGVDSTLKIQPAKLEDSAVYLCASSGGGLADTDTQYFGPGTRLTVL.

This CDR3 reads CASSPLAGSTDTQYF. CDR3 bases: TGCGCCAGCAGCCCACTAGCGGGGAGCACAGATACGCAGTATTTT. The rearrangement uses TRBV5-1 and TRBJ2-3; TRBD2 matches 10 bases. With 4 bases clipped from V and 0 bases from J, the junction kept 2 bases outside the gene matches. The germline V gene has CDR1 SGHRS and CDR2 YFSETQ. The CDR3 is made up of 15 amino acids.

This chain joins TRBV6-1 and TRBJ2-1; 15 positions agree with TRBD2. Trimming removed 4 bases from V and 7 bases from J; junction bases left unmatched: 14. This CDR3 region has 19 residues. Germline V lookup: CDR1 MNHNS, CDR2 SASEGT. This CDR3 is CASSGGFWTSGRARNEQFF. In DNA form, the CDR3 reads TGTGCCAGCAGTGGGGGATTCTGGACTAGCGGGAGGGCCAGGAATGAGCAGTTCTTC.

This rearrangement joins TRBV5-1 to TRBJ2-1; no reliable D call. The CDR3 sequence is 14 residues long. Germline CDR1 and CDR2: SGHRS and YFSETQ. V was clipped by 0 bases and J by 4 bases, with 8 bases between them. The DNA for the CDR3 is TGCGCCAGCAGCTTGGACGGATCGTACAATGAGCAGTTCTTC. Translating it yields CASSLDGSYNEQFF.

The gene calls are TRBV18 and TRBJ1-1, with TRBD1 as a possible D gene (6 bases). Trimming took off 6 bases at V and 1 base at J, with 15 bases between the two ends. The germline CDR1 and CDR2 sequences are KGHSH and LQKENI. The CDR3 contains 15 residues. CDR3 in amino acids: CASSQGTNKNTEAFF. The DNA for the CDR3 is TGTGCCAGCTCCCAGGGGACAAATAAGAACACTGAAGCTTTCTTT.

This clone was seen more than once but under ten times. The chain uses TRBV4-1 and TRBJ2-7, with 10 positions matching TRBD1. After removal of 1 base from V and 3 bases from J, the junction contained 3 bases not matched to a gene. Germline lookup yields CDR1 MGHRA and CDR2 YSYEKL. This CDR3 spans 15 amino acids. CDR3 sequence (DNA): TGCGCCAGCAGCCAAGGGGGACAGGGGTTCTACGAGCAGTACTTC. Protein sequence: CASSQGGQGFYEQYF.

J is TRBJ2-6 and V is TRBV7-6; D is unclear. The length of the CDR3 is 16 residues. Trimming removed 5 bases at V and 0 bases at J, with 11 bases between. Germline V gene data show CDR1 as SGHVS and CDR2 as FNYEAQ. CDR3 loop: CASSARPPSGANVLTF. DNA for the CDR3: TGTGCCAGCAGCGCCCGACCACCCTCTGGGGCCAACGTCCTGACTTTC.

This sequence joins TRBV15 and TRBJ1-2; 7 bases align to TRBD1. The CDR3 is 16 residues long. After removal of 0 bases from V and 4 bases from J, the junction contained 8 bases not matched to a gene. Germline V gene sequence: CDR1 LNHNV, CDR2 YYDKDF (reference sequence). The CDR3 protein is CATSRDLGTETYGYTF. CDR3 coding DNA: TGTGCCACCAGCAGAGATCTTGGGACAGAAACCTATGGCTACACCTTC.